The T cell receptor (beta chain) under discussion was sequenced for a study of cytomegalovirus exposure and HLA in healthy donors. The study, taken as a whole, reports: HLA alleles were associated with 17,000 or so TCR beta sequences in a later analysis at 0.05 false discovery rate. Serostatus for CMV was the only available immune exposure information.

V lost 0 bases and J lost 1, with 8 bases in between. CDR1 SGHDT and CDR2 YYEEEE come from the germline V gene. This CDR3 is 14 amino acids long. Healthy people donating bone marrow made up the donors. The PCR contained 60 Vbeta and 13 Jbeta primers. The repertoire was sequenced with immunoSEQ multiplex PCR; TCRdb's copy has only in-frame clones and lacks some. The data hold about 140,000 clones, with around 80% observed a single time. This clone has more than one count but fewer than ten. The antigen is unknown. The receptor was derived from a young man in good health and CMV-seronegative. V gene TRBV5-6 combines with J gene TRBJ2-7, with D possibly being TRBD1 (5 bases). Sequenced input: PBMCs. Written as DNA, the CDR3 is TGTGCCAGCAGCTTGGAGGGGCCTTCCTACGAGCAGTACTTC. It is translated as CASSLEGPSYEQYF.